A selection of T cell receptor beta chains follows, all from one sample in a study of blood T cell repertoires in COVID-19. Assay: immunoSEQ multiplex PCR; the TCRdb copy retains only in-frame clones and omits some. The sample holds 130,000 to 150,000 clones, roughly three quarters seen once. Sequencing was performed on peripheral blood. The receptors originated from a woman in her 70s with COVID-19, enrolled during active disease. CDR3s leave out the opening cysteine and the closing phenylalanine or tryptophan. The order of the fields is V gene, clone size, CDR3 length, CDR3 protein. Where a row states a size, it is once, few, many or the class of an expanded clone; other rows omit it.

TRBV6-5 | NA | 12 | ASRSGGGGEKLF
TRBV6-2/TRBV6-3 | NA | 12 | ASSYSSGNGGYT
TRBV5-4 | NA | 15 | ASSFGGSKSGANVLT
TRBV7-3 | NA | 11 | ASSSAPGGRAF
TRBV5-4 | NA | 13 | ASSSRLSGSYEQY
TRBV14 | NA | 14 | ASSQSPPGTGGEAF
TRBV29-1 | NA | 12 | SVESLGAGYGYT
TRBV5-1 | NA | 14 | ASSLEGTASFRGYT
TRBV29-1 | many | 10 | SGTGMNTEAF
TRBV30 | few | 11 | AWSRDRDEKLF
TRBV28 | NA | 14 | ASSTDTGTGLSGYT
TRBV5-1 | NA | 13 | ASSLEGQNSEPQH
TRBV6-5 | NA | 11 | ASSLKGGGGYT
TRBV5-1 | NA | 13 | ASSLPQGSGETQY
TRBV30 | NA | 9 | AWSLDSGRH
TRBV30 | NA | 13 | AWTRSGTQTYGYT
TRBV2 | NA | 14 | ASKRNSGDSYNEQF
TRBV5-1 | NA | 15 | ASRKTGDGVMNTEAF
TRBV6-5 | NA | 12 | ASSPGHANYGYT
TRBV6-5 | NA | 13 | ASTGGWEANYGYT
TRBV5-1 | NA | 14 | ASSLAGQRSGNTIY
TRBV11-2 | NA | 15 | ASSLGPFQTGDYGYT
TRBV19 | many | 10 | ASTQGANVLT
TRBV12-3/TRBV12-4 | NA | 11 | ASRRPGDYGYT
TRBV5-1 | NA | 12 | ASNLGTMNTEAF
TRBV27 | NA | 11 | ASREGRTYEQY
TRBV5-4 | few | 10 | ASSFRIGPGE
TRBV5-1 | NA | 11 | ASRPGQVEKLF
TRBV11-2 | NA | 13 | ASSPRTGSGSFYT
TRBV7-9 | NA | 11 | ASSLSGATEQY
TRBV2 | NA | 14 | ASRHQTGASTDTQY
TRBV2 | NA | 12 | ASRGTGSGNTIY
TRBV9 | NA | 11 | ASSVGPKDTQY